Sequencing of this TCR beta chain was carried out in a study of shared clonotypes between healthy human individuals. For the study at large: The composition of the donors was a couple of women and a few men aged 18 to 49.

Worth noting for this clone: The antigen is not known.

The study, taken as a whole, reports: Generally, naive subsets (rather than memory subsets) showed larger estimated richness. At large depth, rarefaction still showed sorted-subset sequencing to be incomplete.

TCRdb's table, derived via immunoSEQ multiplex PCR, lists solely in-frame clones and lacks some. This sample yields a few million clones, of which around 90% are seen a single time; over 0.12% belongs to the top ten. This CDR3 has 15 residues. With 0 bases removed from V and 0 bases from J, the gap between germline ends came to 7 bases. Germline lookup yields CDR1 LGHNA and CDR2 YNFKEQ. The chain joins TRBV4-2 to TRBJ2-3; D gene uncertain. The sequence was collected from a man in his late teens or twenties in good health. The sequencing sample was made of naive CD4+ T cells sorted from blood. Subset: CD45RA+ positively selected. The CDR3 coding sequence is TGTGCCAGCAGCCAAGACCCACTGAGCACAGATACGCAGTATTTT. Its translation: CASSQDPLSTDTQYF.